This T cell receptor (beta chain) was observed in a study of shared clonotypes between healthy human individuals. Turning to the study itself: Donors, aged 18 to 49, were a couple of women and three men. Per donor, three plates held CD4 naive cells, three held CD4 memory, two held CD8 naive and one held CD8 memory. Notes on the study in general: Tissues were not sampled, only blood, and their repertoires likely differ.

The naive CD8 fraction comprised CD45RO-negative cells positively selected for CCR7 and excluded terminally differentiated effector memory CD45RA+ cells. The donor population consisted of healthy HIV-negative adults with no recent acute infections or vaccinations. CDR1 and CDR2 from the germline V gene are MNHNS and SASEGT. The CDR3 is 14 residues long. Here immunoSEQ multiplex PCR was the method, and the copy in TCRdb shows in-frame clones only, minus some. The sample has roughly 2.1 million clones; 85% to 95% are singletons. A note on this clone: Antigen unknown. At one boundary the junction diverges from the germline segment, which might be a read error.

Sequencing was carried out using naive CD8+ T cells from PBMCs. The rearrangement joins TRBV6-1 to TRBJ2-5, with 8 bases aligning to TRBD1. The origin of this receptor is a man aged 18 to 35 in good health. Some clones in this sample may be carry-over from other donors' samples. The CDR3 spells CASSVSLGDRQWNF. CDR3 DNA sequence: TGTGCCAGCAGTGTGAGCCTTGGGGACAGGCAGTGGAACTTC.